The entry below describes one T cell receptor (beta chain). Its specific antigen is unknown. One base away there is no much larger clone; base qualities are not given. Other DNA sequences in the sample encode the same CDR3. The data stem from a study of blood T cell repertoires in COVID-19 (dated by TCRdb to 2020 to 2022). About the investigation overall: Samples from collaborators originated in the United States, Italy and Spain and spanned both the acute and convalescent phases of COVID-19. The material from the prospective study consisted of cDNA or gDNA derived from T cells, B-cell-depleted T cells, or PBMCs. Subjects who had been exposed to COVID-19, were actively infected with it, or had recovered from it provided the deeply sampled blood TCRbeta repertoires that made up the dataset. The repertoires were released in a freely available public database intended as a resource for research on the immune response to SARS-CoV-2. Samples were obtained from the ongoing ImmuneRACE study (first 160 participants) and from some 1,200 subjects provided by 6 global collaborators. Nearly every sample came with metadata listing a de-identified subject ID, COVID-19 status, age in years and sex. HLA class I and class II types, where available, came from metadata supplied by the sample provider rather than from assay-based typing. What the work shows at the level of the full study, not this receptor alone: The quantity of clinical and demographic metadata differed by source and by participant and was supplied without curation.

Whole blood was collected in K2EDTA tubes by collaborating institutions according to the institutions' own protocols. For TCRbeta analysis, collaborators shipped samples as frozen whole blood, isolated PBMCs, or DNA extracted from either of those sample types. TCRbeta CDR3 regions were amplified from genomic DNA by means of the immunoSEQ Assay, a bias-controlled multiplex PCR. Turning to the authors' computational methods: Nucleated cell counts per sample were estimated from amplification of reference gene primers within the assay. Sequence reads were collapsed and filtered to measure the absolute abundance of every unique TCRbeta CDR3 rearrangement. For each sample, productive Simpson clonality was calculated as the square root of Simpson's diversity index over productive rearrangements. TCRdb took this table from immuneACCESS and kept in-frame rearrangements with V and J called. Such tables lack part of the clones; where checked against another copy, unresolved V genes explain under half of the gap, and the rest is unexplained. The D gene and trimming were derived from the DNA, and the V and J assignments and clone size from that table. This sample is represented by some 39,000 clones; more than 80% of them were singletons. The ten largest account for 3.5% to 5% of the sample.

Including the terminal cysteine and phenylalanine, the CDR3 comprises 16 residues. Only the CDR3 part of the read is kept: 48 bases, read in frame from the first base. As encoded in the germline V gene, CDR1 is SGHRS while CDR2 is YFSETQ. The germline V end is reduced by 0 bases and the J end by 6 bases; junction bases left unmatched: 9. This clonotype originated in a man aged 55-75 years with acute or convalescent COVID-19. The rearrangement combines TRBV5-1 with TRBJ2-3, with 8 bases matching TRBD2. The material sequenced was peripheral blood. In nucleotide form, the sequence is TGCGCCAGCAGCTTGGAGGTCGGGGGGGCCAGCGATACGCAGTATTTT. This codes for CASSLEVGGASDTQYF.